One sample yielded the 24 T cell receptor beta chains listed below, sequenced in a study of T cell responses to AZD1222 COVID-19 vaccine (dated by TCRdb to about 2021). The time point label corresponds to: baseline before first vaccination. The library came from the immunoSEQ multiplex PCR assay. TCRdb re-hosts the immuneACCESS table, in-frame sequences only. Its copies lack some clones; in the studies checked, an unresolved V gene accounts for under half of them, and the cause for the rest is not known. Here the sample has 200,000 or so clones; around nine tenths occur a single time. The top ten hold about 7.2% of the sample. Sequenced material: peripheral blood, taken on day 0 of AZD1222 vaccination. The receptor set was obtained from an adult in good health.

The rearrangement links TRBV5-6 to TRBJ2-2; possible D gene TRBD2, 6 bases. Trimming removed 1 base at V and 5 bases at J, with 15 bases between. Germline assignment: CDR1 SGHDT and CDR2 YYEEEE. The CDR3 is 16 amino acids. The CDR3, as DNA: TGTGCCAGCAGCTTGCTGTCTGGGGGAGGAACCGGGGAGCTGTTTTTT. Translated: CASSLLSGGGTGELFF.

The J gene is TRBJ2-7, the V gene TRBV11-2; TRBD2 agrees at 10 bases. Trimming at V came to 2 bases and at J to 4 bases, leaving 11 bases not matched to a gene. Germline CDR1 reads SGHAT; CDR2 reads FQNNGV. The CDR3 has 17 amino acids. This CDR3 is CASSLLSPGLATYEQYF. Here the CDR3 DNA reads TGTGCCAGCAGCTTACTATCCCCGGGACTAGCGACGTACGAGCAGTACTTC.

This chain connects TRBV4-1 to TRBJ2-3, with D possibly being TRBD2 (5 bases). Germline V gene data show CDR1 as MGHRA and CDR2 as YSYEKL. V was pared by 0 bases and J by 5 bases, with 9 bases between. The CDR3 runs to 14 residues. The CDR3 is CASSQDFGKDTQYF. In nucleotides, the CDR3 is TGCGCCAGCAGCCAAGATTTCGGGAAAGATACGCAGTATTTT.

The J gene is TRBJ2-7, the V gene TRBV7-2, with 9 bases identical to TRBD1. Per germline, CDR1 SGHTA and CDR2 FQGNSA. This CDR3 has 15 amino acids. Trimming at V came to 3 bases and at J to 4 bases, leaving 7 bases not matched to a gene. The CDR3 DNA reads TGTGCCAGCAGCTTCGGACAGGGGAAAGGATACGAGCAGTACTTC. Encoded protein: CASSFGQGKGYEQYF.

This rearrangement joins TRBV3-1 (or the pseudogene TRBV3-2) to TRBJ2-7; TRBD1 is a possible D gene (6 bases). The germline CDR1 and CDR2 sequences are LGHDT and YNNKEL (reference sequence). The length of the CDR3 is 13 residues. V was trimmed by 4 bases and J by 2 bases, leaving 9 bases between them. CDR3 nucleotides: TGTGCCAGCAGCCTAGGACAGCCCTACGAGCAGTACTTC. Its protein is CASSLGQPYEQYF.

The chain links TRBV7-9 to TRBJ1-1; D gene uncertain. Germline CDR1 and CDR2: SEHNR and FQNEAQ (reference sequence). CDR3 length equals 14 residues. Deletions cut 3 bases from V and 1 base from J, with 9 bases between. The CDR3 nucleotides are TGTGCCAGCAGCTTGTTAACTTCGAACACTGAAGCTTTCTTT. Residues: CASSLLTSNTEAFF.

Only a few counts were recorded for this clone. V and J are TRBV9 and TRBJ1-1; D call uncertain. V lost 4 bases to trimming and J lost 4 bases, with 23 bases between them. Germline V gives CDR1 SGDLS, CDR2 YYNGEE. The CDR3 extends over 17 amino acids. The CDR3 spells CASSLYPVYRASTEAFF. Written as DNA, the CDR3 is TGTGCCAGCAGCTTATACCCGGTTTACAGAGCATCCACTGAAGCTTTCTTT.

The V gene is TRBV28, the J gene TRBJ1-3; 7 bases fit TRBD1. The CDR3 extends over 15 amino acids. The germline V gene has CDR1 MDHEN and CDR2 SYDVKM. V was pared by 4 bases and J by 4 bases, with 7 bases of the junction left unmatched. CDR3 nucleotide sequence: TGTGCCAGCAGTTCCCCGACAGGGTGGGGAAACACCATATATTTT. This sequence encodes CASSSPTGWGNTIYF. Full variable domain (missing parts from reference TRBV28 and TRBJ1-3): DVKVTQSSRYLVKRTGEKVFLECVQDMDHENMFWYRQDPGLGLRLIYFSYDVKMKEKGDIPEGYSVSREKKERFSLILESASTNQTSMYLCASSSPTGWGNTIYFGEGSWLTVV.

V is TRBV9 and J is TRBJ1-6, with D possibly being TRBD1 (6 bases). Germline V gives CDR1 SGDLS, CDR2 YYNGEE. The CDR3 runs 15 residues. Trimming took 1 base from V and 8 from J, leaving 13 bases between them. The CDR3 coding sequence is TGTGCCAGCAGCGTAAGGGGGGGGCTGGATTCACCCCTCCACTTT. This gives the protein CASSVRGGLDSPLHF.

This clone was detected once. The CDR3 DNA sequence: TGTGCCTGGAAGGACAGCTATAATTCACCCCTCCACTTT. This gives the protein CAWKDSYNSPLHF. The chain recombines TRBV30 with TRBJ1-6, with D possibly TRBD1 on 6 matching bases. Germline lookup yields CDR1 GTSNPN and CDR2 SVGIG (reference sequence). V was pared by 4 bases and J by 3 bases, with 7 bases between. CDR3 size: 13 residues.

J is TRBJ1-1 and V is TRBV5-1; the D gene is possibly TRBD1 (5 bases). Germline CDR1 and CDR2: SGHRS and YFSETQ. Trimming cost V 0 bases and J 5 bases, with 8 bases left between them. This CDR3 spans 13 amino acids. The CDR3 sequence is CASSLDGATEAFF. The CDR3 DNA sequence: TGCGCCAGCAGCTTGGACGGGGCTACTGAAGCTTTCTTT.

In DNA, the CDR3 is TGTGCCAGCAGCCCCAACGAGGGTCATGGCTACACCTTC. Its protein product is CASSPNEGHGYTF. The V and J genes are TRBV12-3 or TRBV12-4 and TRBJ1-2; unclear D gene. The V and J ends lost 6 bases and 6 bases respectively, with 14 bases between them. The CDR3 loop spans 13 amino acids.

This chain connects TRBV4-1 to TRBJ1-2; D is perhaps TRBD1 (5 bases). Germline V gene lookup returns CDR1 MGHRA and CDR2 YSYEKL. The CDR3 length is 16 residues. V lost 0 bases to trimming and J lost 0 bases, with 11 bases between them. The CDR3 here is CASSQDRGDSNYGYTF. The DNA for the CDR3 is TGCGCCAGCAGCCAAGATCGGGGGGATTCTAACTATGGCTACACCTTC.

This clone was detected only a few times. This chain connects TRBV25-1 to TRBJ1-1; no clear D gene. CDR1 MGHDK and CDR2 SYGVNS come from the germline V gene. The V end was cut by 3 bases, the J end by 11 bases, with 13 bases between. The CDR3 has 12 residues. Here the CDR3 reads CASSETSAPAFF. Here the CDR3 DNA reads TGTGCCAGCAGTGAGACCTCCGCCCCTGCTTTCTTT.

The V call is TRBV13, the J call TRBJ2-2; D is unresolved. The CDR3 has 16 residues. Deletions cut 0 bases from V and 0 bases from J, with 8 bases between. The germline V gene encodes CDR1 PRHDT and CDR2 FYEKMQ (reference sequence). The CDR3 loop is CASSLGALANTGELFF. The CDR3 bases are TGTGCCAGCAGCTTAGGTGCCCTCGCGAACACCGGGGAGCTGTTTTTT.

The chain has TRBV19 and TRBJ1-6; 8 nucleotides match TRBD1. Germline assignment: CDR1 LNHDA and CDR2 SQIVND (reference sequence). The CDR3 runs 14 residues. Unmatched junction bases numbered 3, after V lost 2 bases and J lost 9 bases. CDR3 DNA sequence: TGTGCCAGTAGTATATCAGGGGGCGGTTCACCCCTCCACTTT. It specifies CASSISGGGSPLHF.

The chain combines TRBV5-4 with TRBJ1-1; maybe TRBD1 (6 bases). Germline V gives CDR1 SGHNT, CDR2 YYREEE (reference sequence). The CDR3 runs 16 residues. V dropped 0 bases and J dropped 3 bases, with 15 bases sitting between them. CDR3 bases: TGTGCCAGCAGCTTGGACCGGGGGCGGTCAGACACTGAAGCTTTCTTT. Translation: CASSLDRGRSDTEAFF.

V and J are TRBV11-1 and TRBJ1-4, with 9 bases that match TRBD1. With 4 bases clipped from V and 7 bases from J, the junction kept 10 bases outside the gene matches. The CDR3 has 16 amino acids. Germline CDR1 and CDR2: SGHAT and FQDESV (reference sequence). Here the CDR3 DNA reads TGTGCCAGCAGCTCTGAGGGACAGGGAAACGGTGAAAAACTGTTTTTT. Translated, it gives CASSSEGQGNGEKLFF.

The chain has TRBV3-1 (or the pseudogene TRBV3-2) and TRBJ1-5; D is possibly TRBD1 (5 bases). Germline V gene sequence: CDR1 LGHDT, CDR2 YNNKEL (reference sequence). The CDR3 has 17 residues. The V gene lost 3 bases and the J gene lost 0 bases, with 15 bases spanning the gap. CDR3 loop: CASSHTWGGLSNQPQHF. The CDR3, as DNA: TGTGCCAGCAGCCATACTTGGGGGGGTCTTAGCAATCAGCCCCAGCATTTT.

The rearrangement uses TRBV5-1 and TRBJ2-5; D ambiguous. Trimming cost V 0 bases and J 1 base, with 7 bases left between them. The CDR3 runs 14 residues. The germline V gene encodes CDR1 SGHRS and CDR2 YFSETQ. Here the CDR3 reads CASSLGQIQETQYF. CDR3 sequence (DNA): TGCGCCAGCAGCTTGGGACAAATCCAAGAGACCCAGTACTTC.

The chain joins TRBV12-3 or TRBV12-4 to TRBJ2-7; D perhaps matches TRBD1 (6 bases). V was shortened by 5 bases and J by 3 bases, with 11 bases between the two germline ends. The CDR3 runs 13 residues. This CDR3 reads CASSIGQIYEQYF. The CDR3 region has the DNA TGTGCCAGCAGTATCGGACAGATCTACGAGCAGTACTTC.

CDR3 in DNA: TGTGCCAGCAGCCCGACAGCTCCGGGGCCCCTCCACTTT. Amino acid sequence: CASSPTAPGPLHF. The V gene is TRBV3-1 (or the pseudogene TRBV3-2), the J gene TRBJ1-6, with D possibly TRBD1 on 5 matching bases. V lost 4 bases to trimming and J lost 13 bases, with 14 bases between them. The germline gives CDR1 LGHDT, CDR2 YNNKEL (reference sequence). The CDR3 is 13 amino acids.

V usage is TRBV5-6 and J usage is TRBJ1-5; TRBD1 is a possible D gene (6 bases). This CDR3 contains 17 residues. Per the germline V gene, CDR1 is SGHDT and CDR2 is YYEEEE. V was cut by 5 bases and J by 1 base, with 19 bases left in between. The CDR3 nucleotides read TGTGCCAGCAGTTTTCGAAGAACAGGGTGGAGCAATCAGCCCCAGCATTTT. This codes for CASSFRRTGWSNQPQHF.

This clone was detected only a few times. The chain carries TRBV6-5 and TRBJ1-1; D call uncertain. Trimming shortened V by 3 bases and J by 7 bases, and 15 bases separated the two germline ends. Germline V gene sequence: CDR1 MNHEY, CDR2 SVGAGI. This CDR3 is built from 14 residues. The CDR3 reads CASSYTRSIYEAFF. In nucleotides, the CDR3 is TGTGCCAGCAGTTATACGAGGTCCATTTATGAAGCTTTCTTT.